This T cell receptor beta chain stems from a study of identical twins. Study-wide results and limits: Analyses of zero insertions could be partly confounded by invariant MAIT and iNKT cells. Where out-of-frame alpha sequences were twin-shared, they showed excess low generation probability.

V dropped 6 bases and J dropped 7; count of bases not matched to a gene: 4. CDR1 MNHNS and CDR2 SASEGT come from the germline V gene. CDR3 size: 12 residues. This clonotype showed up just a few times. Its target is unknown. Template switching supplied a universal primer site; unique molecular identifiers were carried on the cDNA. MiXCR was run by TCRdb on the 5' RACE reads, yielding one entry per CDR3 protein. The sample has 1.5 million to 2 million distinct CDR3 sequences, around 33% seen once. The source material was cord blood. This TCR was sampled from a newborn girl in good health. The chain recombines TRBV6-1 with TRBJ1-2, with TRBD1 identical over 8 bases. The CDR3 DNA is TGTGCCAGCAGCCGGGACAGGTTTGGCTACACCTTC. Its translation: CASSRDRFGYTF.